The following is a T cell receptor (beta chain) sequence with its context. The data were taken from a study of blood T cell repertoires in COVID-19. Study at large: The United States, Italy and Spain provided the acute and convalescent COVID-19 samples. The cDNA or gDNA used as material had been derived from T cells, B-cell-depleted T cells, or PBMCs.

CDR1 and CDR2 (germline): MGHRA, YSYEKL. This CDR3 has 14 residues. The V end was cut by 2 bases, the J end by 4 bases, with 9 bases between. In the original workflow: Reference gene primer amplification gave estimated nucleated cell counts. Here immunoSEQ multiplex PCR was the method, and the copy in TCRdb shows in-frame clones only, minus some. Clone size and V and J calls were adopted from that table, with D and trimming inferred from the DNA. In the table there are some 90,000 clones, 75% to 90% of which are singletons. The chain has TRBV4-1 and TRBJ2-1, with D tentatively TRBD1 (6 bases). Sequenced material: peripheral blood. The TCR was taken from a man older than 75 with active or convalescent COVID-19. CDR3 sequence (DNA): TGCGCCAGCAGCCAACCTACAGGGTACAATGAGCAGTTCTTC. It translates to CASSQPTGYNEQFF.